The rows below give T cell receptor beta chains drawn from one sample of a study of T cell responses to AZD1222 COVID-19 vaccine. Sequencing used immunoSEQ multiplex PCR; TCRdb keeps in-frame clones, though not all of them. The sample contains more than 95,000 clones, around nine tenths of which appear only once. The sample consisted of peripheral blood, taken 28 days after the second AZD1222 dose. The receptors derive from an adult who received the AZD1222 COVID-19 vaccine. CDR3s include the opening cysteine and the closing phenylalanine or tryptophan.

j_call v_call cdr3_aa
TRBJ2-3 TRBV28 CANKRGGSSTDTQYF
TRBJ1-2 TRBV3-1/TRBV3-2 CASSQAVNSGYTF
TRBJ1-1 TRBV19 CASSIAANTEAFF
TRBJ1-5 TRBV16 CASSGDSNQPQHF
TRBJ1-5 TRBV7-2 CASSPVPGQPQHF
TRBJ2-7 TRBV5-1 CASSLGVPTDEQYF
TRBJ2-1 TRBV13 CASSFGGGTYNEQFF
TRBJ2-7 TRBV25-1 CASSGTGSLYYEQYF
TRBJ2-1 TRBV7-2 CASSLEKYDEQFF
TRBJ1-2 TRBV5-5 CASSAGTVFGYTF
TRBJ1-1 TRBV19 CAGRGRGDTEAFF
TRBJ2-7 TRBV6-1 CASSEAGGSLGYEQYF
TRBJ2-5 TRBV6-5 CASSYSEGRETQYF
TRBJ2-7 TRBV12-3/TRBV12-4 CASSLGRLGEQYF
TRBJ1-2 TRBV6-5 CASIRDNNYGYTF
TRBJ1-4 TRBV11-3 CASSPARGGAEKLFF
TRBJ1-4 TRBV28 CASSLLTAEKLFF
TRBJ1-1 TRBV7-3 CASSEGTLTEAFF
TRBJ2-7 TRBV2 CASKINSYEQYF
TRBJ1-2 TRBV18 CASSPETGGGGYTF